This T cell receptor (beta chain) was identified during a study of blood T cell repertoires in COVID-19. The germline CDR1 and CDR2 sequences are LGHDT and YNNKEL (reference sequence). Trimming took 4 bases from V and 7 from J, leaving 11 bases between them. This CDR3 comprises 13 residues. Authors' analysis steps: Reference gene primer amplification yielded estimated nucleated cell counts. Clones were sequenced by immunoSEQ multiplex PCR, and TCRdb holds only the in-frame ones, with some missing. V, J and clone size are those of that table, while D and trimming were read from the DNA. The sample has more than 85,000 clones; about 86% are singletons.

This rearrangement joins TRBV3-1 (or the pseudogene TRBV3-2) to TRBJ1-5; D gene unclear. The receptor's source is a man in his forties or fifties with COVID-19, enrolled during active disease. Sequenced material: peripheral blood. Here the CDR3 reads CASSPSGGQPQHF. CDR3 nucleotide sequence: TGTGCCAGCAGCCCCTCTGGTGGCCAGCCCCAGCATTTT.